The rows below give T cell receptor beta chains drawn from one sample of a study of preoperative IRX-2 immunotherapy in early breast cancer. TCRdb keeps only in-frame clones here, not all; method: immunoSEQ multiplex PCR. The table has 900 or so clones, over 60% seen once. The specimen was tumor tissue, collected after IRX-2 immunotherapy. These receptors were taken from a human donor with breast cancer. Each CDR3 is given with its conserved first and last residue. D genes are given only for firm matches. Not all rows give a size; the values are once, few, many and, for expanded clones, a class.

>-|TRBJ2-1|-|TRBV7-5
CASSLFAGVNEQFF
TGTGCCAGCAGCTTATTTGCGGGAGTCAATGAGCAGTTCTTC
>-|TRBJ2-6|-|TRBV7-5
CASSSGTGGGVLTF
TGTGCCAGCAGCTCCGGGACAGGGGGCGGCGTCCTGACTTTC
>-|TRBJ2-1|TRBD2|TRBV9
CASGKGSGTSYNEQFF
TGTGCCAGCGGTAAGGGTAGCGGGACATCCTACAATGAGCAGTTCTTC
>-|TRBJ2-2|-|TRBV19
CASSMQGEVTGELFF
TGTGCCAGTAGTATGCAGGGTGAAGTCACCGGGGAGCTGTTTTTT
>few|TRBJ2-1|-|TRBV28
CASSPIHQGPFYNEQFF
TGTGCCAGCAGTCCCATTCATCAGGGGCCATTTTACAATGAGCAGTTCTTC
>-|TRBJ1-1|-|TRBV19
CASSMKFTEAFF
TGTGCCAGTAGTATGAAGTTCACTGAAGCTTTCTTT
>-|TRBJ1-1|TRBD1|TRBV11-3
CASSPPTGAYLDDTEAFF
TGTGCCAGCAGCCCGCCGACAGGGGCTTACTTAGATGACACTGAAGCTTTCTTT
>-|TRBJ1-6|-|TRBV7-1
CASRGQGDNSPLHF
TGTGCCAGCAGAGGGCAAGGAGATAATTCACCCCTCCACTTT
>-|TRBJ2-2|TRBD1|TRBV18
CASSPPGQGLTGELFF
TGTGCCAGCTCACCACCGGGACAGGGACTCACCGGGGAGCTGTTTTTT
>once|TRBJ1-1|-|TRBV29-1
CSCGTVNTEAFF
TGCAGCTGTGGGACGGTGAACACTGAAGCTTTCTTT
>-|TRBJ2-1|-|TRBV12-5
CASARASYNEQFF
TGTGCTAGTGCCCGGGCCTCCTACAATGAGCAGTTCTTC
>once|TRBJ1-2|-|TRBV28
CASMRLNYGYTF
TGTGCCAGCATGAGACTAAACTATGGCTACACCTTC
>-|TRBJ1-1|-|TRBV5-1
CASSPIAGRNTEAFF
TGCGCCAGCAGCCCCATTGCGGGGCGGAACACTGAAGCTTTCTTT
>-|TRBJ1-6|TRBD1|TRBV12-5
CASTLGQKDSPLHF
TGTGCCAGCACCCTGGGACAGAAAGATTCACCCCTCCACTTT
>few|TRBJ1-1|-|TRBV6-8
CASSSTGMNTEAFF
TGTGCCAGCAGTTCGACAGGAATGAACACTGAAGCTTTCTTT
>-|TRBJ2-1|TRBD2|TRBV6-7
CASSYRRGGYNEQFF
TGTGCCAGCAGTTACAGGCGGGGGGGATACAATGAGCAGTTCTTC
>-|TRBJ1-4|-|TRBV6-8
CASSSYLAEKKLFF
TGTGCCAGCAGTTCTTACTTAGCAGAAAAAAAACTGTTTTTT
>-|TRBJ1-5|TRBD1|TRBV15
CATSRVQDRRSYQPQHF
TGTGCCACCAGCAGAGTTCAGGACAGGCGGTCATATCAGCCCCAGCATTTT
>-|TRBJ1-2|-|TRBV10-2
CASSRDRAYGYTF
TGCGCCAGCAGCCGGGATAGGGCCTATGGCTACACCTTC
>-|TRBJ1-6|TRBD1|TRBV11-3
CASSLLQGAASPLHF
TGTGCCAGCAGCTTGCTTCAGGGGGCAGCATCACCCCTCCACTTT
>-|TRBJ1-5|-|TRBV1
CASSQDHAQGARVPQHF
TGCGCCAGCAGCCAAGATCACGCACAGGGGGCGCGGGTGCCCCAGCATTTT
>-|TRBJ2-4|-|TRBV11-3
CASSSPPGPSGAKNIQYF
TGTGCCAGCAGCTCACCTCCGGGACCCAGTGGGGCAAAAAACATTCAGTACTTC
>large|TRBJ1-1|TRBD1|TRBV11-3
CASSLSQGAFNREDEAFF
TGTGCCAGCAGCTTATCCCAGGGGGCGTTCAACCGGGAAGATGAAGCTTTCTTT
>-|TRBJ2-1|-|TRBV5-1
CASSQESGSSSAALGNEQFF
TGCGCCAGCAGCCAAGAGTCAGGGTCGTCTAGCGCCGCCCTTGGGAATGAGCAGTTCTTC
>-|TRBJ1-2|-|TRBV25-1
CASTAGSGYGYTF
TGTGCCAGCACCGCAGGTAGCGGGTATGGCTACACCTTC
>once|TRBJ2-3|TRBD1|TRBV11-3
CASSARTGLTDTQYF
TGTGCCAGCAGCGCGCGGACAGGCCTCACAGATACGCAGTATTTT
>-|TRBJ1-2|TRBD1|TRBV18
CASSPLPGQGADYGYTF
TGTGCCAGCTCACCGCTTCCGGGACAGGGGGCTGACTATGGCTACACCTTC
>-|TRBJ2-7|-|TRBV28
CASSLRGGSYEQYF
TGTGCCAGCAGTTTGCGAGGGGGCTCCTACGAGCAGTACTTC
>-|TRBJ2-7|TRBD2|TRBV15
CATSRDLAGGLAYEQYF
TGTGCCACCAGCAGAGATTTAGCGGGAGGGCTAGCCTACGAGCAGTACTTC
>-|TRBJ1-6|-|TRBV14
CASSPRQRRENSPLHF
TGTGCCAGCAGCCCCCGACAGCGGAGGGAGAATTCACCCCTCCACTTT
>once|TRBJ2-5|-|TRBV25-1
CASSDPQETQYF
TGTGCCAGCAGTGACCCCCAAGAGACCCAGTACTTC
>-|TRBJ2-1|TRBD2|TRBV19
CASSISIAGGQYNEQFF
TGTGCCAGTAGTATATCTATAGCGGGAGGGCAGTACAATGAGCAGTTCTTC